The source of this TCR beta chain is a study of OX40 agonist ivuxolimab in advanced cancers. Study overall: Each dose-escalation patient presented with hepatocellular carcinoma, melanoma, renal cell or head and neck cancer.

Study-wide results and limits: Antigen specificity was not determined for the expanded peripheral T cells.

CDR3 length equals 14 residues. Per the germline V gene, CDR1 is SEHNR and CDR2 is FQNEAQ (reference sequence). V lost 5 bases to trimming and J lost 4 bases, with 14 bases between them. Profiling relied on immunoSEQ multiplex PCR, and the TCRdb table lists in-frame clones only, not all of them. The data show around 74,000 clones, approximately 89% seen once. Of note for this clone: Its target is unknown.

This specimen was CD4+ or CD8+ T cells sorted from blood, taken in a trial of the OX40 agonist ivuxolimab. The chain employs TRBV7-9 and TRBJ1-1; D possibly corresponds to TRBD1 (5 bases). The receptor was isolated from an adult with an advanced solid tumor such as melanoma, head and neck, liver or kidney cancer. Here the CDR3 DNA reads TGTGCCAGCAGCAGACGGGTTGGGGGCACTGAAGCTTTCTTT. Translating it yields CASSRRVGGTEAFF.